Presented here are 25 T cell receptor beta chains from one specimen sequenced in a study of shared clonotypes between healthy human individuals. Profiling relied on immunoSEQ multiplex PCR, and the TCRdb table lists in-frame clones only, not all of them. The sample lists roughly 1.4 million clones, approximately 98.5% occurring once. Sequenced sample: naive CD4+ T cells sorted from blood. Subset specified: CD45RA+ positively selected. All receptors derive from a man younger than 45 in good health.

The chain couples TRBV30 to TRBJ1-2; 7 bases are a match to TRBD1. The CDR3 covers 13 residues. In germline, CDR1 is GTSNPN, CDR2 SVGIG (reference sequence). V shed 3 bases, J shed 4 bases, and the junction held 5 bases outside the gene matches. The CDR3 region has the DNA TGTGCCTGGAGGAGGGACAGCGCCTATGGCTACACCTTC. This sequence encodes CAWRRDSAYGYTF.

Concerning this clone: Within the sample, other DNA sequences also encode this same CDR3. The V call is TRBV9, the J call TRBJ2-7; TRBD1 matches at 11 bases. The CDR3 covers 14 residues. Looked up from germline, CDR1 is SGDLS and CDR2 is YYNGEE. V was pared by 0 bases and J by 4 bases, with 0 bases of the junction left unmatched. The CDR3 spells CASSVGDRGYEQYF. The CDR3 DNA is TGTGCCAGCAGCGTAGGGGACAGGGGGTACGAGCAGTACTTC.

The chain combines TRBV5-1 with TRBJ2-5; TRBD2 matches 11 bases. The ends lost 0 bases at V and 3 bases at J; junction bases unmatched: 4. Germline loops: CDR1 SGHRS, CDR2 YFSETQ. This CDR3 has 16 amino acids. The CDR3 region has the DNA TGCGCCAGCAGCTTGGGACTAGCGGGACTTGAAGAGACCCAGTACTTC. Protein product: CASSLGLAGLEETQYF.

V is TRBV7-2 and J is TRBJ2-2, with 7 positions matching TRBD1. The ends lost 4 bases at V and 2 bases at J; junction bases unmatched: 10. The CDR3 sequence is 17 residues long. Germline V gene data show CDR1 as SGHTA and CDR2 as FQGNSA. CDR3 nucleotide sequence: TGTGCCAGCAGCTATACCACGGGGACAGTAAACACCGGGGAGCTGTTTTTT. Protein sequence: CASSYTTGTVNTGELFF.

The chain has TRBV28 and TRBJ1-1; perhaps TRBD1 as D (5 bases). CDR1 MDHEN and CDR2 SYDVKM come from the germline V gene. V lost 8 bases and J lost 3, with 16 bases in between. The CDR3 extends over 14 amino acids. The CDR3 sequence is CASFPGGKDTEAFF. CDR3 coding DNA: TGTGCCAGCTTTCCTGGGGGAAAGGACACTGAAGCTTTCTTT.

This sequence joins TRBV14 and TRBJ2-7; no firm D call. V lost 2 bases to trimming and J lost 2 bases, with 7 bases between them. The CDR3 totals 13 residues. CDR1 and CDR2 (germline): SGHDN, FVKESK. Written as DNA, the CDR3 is TGTGCCAGCAGCCAACGACATGCCTACGAGCAGTACTTC. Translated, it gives CASSQRHAYEQYF. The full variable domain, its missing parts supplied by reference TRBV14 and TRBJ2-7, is EAGVTQFPSHSVIEKGQTVTLRCDPISGHDNLYWYRRVMGKEIKFLLHFVKESKQDESGMPNNRFLAERTGGTYSTLKVQPAELEDSGVYFCASSQRHAYEQYFGPGTRLTVT.

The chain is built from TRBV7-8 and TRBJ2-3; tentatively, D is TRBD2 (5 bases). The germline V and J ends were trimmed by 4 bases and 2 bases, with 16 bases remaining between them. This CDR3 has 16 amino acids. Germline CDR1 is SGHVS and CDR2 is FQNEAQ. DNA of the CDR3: TGTGCCAGCAGCTCCTGGCGGGTCTCCTTCACAGATACGCAGTATTTT. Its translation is CASSSWRVSFTDTQYF.

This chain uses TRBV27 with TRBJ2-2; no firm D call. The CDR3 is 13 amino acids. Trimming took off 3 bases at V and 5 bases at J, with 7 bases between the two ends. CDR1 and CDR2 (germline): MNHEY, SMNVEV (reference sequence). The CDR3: CASSFRQTGELFF. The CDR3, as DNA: TGTGCCAGCAGTTTCCGCCAAACCGGGGAGCTGTTTTTT.

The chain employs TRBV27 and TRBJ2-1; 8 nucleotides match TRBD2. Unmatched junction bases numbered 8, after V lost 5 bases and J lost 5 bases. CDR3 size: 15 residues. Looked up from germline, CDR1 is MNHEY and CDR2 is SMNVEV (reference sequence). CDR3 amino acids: CASSPRGGLHNEQFF. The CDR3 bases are TGTGCCAGCAGTCCCCGGGGGGGGCTTCACAATGAGCAGTTCTTC.

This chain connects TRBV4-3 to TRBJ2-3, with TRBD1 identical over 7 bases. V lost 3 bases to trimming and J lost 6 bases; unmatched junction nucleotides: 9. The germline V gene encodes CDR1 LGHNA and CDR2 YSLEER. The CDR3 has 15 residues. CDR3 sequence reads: CASSQGQTVADTQYF. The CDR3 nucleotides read TGCGCCAGCAGCCAGGGACAGACCGTGGCGGATACGCAGTATTTT.

CDR3 amino acids: CASSPGPSGNTIYF. DNA of the CDR3: TGTGCCAGCTCACCAGGCCCGTCTGGAAACACCATATATTTT. The chain carries TRBV18 and TRBJ1-3; D gene ambiguous. The CDR3 has 14 residues. V lost 2 bases and J lost 1, with 6 bases in between. CDR1 and CDR2 (germline): KGHSH, LQKENI.

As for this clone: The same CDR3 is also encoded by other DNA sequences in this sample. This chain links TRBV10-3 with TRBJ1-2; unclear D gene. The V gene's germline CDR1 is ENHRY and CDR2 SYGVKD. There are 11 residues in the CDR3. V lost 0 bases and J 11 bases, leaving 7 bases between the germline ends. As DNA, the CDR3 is TGTGCCATCAGTGAGTCTGGAGGTTACACCTTC. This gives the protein CAISESGGYTF.

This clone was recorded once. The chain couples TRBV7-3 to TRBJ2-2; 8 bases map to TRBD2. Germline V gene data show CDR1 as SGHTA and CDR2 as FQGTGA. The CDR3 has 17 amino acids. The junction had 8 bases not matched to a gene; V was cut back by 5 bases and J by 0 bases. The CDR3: CASSAKPGLANTGELFF. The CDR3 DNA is TGTGCCAGCAGCGCCAAACCGGGACTAGCGAACACCGGGGAGCTGTTTTTT.

In DNA, the CDR3 is TGTGCCAGCAGTCTTACTCGTTGGGCAGGGGGCACAGATACGCAGTATTTT. Amino acids: CASSLTRWAGGTDTQYF. The chain employs TRBV28 and TRBJ2-3, with a possible D match to TRBD1 (6 bases). Germline V CDR1 and CDR2: MDHEN, SYDVKM. V was pared by 5 bases and J by 1 base, with 19 bases between. The CDR3 runs 17 residues.

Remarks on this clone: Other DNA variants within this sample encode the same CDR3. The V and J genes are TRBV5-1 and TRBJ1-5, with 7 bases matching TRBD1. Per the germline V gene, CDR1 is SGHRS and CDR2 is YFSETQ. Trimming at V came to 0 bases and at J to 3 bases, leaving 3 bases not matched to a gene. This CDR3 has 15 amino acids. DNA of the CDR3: TGCGCCAGCAGCTTGGGACAGGGATCCAATCAGCCCCAGCATTTT. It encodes CASSLGQGSNQPQHF.

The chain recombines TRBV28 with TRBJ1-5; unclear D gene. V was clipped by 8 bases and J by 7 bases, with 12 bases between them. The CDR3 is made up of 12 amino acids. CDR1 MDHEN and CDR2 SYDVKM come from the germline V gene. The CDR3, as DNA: TGTGCCAGCCACTCCGGGCCCCAGCCCCAGCATTTT. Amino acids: CASHSGPQPQHF.

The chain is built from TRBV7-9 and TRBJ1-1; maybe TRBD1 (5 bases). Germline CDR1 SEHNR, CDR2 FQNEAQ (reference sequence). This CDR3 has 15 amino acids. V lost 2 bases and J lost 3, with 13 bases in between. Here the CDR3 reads CASSLIAGSDTEAFF. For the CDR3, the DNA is TGTGCCAGCAGCTTAATTGCAGGGTCCGACACTGAAGCTTTCTTT.

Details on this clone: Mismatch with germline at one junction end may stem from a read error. CDR3 in DNA: TGTGCTAGCAGCTCGCTCTTCGGGAAAAGGGAGGCCGGGGAGCTGTTTTTT. Protein sequence: CASSSLFGKREAGELFF. The chain couples TRBV7-7 to TRBJ2-2, with D perhaps matching TRBD2 (6 bases). This CDR3 spans 17 amino acids. Germline V lookup: CDR1 SSHAT, CDR2 FNYEAQ (reference sequence).

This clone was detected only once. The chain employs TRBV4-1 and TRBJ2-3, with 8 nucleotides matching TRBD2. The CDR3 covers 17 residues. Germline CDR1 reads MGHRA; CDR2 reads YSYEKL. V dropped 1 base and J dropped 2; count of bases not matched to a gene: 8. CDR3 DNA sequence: TGCGCCAGCAGCCAAGCAACCGGAGCGGGAGCCACAGATACGCAGTATTTT. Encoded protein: CASSQATGAGATDTQYF.

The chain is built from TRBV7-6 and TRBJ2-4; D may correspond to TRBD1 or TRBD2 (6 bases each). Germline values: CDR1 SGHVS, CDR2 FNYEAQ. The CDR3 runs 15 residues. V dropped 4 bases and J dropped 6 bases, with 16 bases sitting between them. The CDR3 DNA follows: TGTGCCAGCAGCTCAAGCGCGGGACAAGGAAACATTCAGTACTTC. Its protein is CASSSSAGQGNIQYF.

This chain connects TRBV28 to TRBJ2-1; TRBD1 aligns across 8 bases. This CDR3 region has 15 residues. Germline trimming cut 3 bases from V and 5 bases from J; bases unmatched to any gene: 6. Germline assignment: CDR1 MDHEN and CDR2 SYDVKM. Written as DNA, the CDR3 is TGTGCCAGCAGTTTCAGGGACAGGCCCCACAATGAGCAGTTCTTC. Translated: CASSFRDRPHNEQFF.

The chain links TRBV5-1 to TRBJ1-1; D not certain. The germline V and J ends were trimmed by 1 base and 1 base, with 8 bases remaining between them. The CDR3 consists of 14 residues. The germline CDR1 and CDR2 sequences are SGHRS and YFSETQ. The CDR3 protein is CASSLYRSNTEAFF. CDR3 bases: TGCGCCAGCAGCTTGTACAGATCGAACACTGAAGCTTTCTTT. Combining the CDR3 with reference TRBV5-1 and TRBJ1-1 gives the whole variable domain KAGVTQTPRYLIKTRGQQVTLSCSPISGHRSVSWYQQTPGQGLQFLFEYFSETQRNKGNFPGRFSGRQFSNSRSEMNVSTLELGDSALYLCASSLYRSNTEAFFGQGTRLTVV.

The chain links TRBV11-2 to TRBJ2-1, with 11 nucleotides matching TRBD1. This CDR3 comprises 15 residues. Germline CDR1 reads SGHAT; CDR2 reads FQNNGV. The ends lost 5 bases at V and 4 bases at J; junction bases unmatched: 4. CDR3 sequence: CASSLGTGGYNEQFF. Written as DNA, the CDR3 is TGTGCCAGCAGCCTAGGGACAGGGGGATACAATGAGCAGTTCTTC. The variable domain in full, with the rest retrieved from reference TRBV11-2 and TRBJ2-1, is EAGVAQSPRYKIIEKRQSVAFWCNPISGHATLYWYQQILGQGPKLLIQFQNNGVVDDSQLPKDRFSAERLKGVDSTLKIQPAKLEDSAVYLCASSLGTGGYNEQFFGPGTRLTVL.

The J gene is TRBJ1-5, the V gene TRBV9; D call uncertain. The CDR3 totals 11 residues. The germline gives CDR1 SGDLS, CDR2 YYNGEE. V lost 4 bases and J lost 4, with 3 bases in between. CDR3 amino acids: CASSMNQPQHF. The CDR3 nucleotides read TGTGCCAGCAGCATGAATCAGCCCCAGCATTTT.

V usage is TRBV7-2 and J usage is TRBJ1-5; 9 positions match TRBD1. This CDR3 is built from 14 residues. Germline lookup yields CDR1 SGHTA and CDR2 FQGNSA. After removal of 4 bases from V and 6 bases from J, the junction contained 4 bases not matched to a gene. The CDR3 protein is CASSSGTGFQPQHF. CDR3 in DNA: TGTGCCAGCAGCTCGGGGACAGGGTTTCAGCCCCAGCATTTT.